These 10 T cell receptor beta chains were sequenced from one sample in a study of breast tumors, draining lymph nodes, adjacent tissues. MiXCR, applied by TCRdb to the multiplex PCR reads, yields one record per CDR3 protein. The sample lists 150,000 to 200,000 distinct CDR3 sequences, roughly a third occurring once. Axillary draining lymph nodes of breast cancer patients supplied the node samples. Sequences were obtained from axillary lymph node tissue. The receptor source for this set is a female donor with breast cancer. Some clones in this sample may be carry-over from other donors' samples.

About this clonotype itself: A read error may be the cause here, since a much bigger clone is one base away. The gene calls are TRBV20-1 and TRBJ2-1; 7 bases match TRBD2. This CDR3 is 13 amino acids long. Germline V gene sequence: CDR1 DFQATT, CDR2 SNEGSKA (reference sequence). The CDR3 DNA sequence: TGCAGTGCTAGGCGGGGGTTGGGCAATGCGCAGTTCTTC. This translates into CSARRGLGNAQFF.

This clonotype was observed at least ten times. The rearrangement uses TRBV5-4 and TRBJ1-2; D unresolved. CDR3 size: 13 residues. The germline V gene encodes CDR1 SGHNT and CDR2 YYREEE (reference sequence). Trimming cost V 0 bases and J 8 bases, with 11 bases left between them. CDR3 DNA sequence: TGTGCCAGCAGCTTGGACCACACCTCGGGCTACACCTTC. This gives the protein CASSLDHTSGYTF.

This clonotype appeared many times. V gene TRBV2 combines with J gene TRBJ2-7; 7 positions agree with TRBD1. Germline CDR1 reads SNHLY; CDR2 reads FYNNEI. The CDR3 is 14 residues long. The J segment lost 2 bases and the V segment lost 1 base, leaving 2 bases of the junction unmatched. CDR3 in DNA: TGTGCCAGCAGTGAAGTTGACAGGGCCTACGAGCAGTACTTC. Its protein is CASSEVDRAYEQYF.

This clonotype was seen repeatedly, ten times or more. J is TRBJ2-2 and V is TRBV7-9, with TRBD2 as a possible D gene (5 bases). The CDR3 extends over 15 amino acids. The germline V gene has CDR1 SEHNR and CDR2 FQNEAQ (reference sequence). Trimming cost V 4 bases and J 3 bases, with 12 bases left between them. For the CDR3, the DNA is TGTGCCAGCAGCTCGGACTCTACCCACACCGGGGAGCTGTTTTTT. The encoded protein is CASSSDSTHTGELFF.

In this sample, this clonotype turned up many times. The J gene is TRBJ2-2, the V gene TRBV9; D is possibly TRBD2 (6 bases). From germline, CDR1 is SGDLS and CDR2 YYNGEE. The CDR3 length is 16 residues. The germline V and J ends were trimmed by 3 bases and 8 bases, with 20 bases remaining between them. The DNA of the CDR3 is TGTGCCAGCAGCGCGGGGAAGGGGACTTTTCCAGGGGAGCTGTTTTTT. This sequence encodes CASSAGKGTFPGELFF. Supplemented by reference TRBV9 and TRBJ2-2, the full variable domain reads DSGVTQTPKHLITATGQRVTLRCSPRSGDLSVYWYQQSLDQGLQFLIQYYNGEERAKGNILERFSAQQFPDLHSELNLSSLELGDSALYFCASSAGKGTFPGELFFGEGSRLTVL.

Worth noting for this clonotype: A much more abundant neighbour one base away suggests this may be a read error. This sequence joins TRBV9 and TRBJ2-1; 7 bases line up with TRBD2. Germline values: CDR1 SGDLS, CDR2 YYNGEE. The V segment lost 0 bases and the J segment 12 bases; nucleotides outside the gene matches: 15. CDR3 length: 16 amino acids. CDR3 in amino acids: CASSVGWEGRSWAQFF. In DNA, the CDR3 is TGTGCCAGCAGCGTAGGATGGGAGGGCCGTTCATGGGCGCAGTTCTTC.

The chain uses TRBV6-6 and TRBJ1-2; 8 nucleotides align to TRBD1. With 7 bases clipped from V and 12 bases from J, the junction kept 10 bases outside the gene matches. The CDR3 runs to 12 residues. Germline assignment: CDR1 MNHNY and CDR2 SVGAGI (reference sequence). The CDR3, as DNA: TGTGCCAGCAAGGCAGGGGGCGTTGGAAACACCTTC. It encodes CASKAGGVGNTF.

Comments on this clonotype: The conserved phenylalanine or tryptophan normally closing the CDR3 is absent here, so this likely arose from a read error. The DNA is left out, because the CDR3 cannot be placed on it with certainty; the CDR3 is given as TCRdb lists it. CDR3 loop: CASSPDSLGGDEQTL. The V call is TRBV19, the J call TRBJ2-1; the table's D call TRBD2 went unverified against the DNA. Germline CDR1 is LNHDA and CDR2 is SQIVND (reference sequence). The CDR3 adds up to 15 amino acids, both ends counted.

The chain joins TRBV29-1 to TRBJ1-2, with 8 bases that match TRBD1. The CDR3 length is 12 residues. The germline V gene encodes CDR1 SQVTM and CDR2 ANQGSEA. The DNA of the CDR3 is TGCAGACCCCGGACAGGGAAGGAAGGCTACACCTTC. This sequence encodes CRPRTGKEGYTF. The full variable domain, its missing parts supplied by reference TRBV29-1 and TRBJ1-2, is SAVISQKPSRDICQRGTSLTIQCQVDSQVTMMFWYRQQPGQSLTLIATANQGSEATYESGFVIDKFPISRPNLTFSTLTVSNMSPEDSSIYLCRPRTGKEGYTFGSGTRLTVV.

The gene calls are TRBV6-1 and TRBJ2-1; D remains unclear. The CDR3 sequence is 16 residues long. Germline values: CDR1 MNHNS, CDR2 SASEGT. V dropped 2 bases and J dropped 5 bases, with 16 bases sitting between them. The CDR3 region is CASSESLGIAHNEQFF. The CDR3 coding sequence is TGTGCCAGCAGTGAATCCCTGGGTATTGCGCACAATGAGCAGTTCTTC.